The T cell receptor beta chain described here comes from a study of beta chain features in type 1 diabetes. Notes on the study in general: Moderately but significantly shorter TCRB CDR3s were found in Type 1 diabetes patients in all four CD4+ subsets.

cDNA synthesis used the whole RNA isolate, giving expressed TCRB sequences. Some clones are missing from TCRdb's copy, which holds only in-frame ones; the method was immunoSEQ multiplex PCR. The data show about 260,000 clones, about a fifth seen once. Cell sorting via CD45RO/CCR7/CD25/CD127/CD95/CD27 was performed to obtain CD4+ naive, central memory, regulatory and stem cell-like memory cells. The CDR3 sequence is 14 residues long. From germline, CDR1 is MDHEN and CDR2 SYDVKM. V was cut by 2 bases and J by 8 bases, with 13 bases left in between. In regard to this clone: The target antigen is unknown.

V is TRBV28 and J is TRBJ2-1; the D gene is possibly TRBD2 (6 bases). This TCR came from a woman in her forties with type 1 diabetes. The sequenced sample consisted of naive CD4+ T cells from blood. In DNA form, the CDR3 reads TGTGCCAGCAGTTTAGCGGGGTCTCGGGATGAGCAGTTCTTC. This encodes CASSLAGSRDEQFF.